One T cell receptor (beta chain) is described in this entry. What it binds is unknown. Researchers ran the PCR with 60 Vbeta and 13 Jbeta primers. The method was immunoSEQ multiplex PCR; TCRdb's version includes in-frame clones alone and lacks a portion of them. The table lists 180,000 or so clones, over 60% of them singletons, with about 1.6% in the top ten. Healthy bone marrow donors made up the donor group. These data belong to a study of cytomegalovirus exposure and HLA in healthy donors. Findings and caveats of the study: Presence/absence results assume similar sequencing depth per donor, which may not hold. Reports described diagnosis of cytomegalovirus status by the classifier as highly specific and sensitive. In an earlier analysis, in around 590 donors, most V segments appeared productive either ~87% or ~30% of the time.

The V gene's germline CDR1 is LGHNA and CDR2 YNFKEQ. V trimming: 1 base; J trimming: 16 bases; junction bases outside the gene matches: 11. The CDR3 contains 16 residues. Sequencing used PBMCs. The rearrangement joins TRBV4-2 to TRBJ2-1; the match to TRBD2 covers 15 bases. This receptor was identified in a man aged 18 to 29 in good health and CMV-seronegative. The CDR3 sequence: CASSQALGLAGGPKFF. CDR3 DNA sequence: TGTGCCAGCAGCCAAGCCCTCGGACTAGCGGGGGGGCCGAAATTCTTC.